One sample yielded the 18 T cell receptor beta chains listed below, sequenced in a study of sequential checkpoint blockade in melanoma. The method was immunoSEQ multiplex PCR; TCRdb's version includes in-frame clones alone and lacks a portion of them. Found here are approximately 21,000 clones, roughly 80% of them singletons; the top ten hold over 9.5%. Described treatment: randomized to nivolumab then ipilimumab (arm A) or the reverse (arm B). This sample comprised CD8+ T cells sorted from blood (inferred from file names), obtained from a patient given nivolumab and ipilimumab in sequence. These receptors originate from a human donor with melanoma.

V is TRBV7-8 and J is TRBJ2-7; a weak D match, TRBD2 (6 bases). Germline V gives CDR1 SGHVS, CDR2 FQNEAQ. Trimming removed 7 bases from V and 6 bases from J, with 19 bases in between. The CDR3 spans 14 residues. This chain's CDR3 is CASTLRDQAGEQYF. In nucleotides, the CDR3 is TGTGCCAGCACCTTGCGAGACCAAGCGGGCGAGCAGTACTTC.

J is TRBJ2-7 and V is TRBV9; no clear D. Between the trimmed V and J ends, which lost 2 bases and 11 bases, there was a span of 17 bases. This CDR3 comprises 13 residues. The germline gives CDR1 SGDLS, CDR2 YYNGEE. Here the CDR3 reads CASSVTPDREEYF. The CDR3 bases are TGTGCCAGCAGCGTCACCCCTGACCGTGAGGAGTACTTC.

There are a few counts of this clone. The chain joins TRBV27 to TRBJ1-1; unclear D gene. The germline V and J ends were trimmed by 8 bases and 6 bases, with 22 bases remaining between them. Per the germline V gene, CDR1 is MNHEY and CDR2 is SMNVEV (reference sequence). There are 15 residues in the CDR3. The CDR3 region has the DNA TGTGCCAGCCGACAATACGCCGGCCTTTCTTCTGAAGCTTTCTTT. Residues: CASRQYAGLSSEAFF.

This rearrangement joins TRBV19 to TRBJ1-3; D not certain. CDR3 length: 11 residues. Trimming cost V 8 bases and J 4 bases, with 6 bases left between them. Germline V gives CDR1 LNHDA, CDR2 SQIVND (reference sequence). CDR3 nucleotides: TGTGCCAGTTGGGCCGGAAACACCATATATTTT. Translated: CASWAGNTIYF.

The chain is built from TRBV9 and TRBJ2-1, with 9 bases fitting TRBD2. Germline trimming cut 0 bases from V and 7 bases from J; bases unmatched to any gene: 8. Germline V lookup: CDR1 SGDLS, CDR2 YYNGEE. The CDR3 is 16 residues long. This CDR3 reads CASSVELAGAENEQFF. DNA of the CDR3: TGTGCCAGCAGCGTAGAATTAGCGGGAGCGGAGAATGAGCAGTTCTTC.

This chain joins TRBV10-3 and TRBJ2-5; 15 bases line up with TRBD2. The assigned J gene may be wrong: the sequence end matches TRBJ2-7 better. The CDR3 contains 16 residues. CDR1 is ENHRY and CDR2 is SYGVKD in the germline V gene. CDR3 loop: CAAAGLAGGPSDEQYF. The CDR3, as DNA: TGTGCCGCCGCGGGACTAGCGGGAGGACCTTCCGACGAGCAGTACTTC.

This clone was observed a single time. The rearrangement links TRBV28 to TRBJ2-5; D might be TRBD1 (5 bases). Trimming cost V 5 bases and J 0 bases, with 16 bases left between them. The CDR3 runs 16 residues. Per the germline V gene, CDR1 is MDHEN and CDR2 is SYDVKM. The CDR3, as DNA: TGTGCCAGCAGTCCCCGACAGTTTACGTACCAAGAGACCCAGTACTTC. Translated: CASSPRQFTYQETQYF. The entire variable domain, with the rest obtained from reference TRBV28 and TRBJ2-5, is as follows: DVKVTQSSRYLVKRTGEKVFLECVQDMDHENMFWYRQDPGLGLRLIYFSYDVKMKEKGDIPEGYSVSREKKERFSLILESASTNQTSMYLCASSPRQFTYQETQYFGPGTRLLVL.

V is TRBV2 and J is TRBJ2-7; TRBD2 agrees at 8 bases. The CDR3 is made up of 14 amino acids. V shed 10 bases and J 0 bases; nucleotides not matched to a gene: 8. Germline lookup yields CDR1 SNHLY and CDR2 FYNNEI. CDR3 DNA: TGTGCCACCATCTTACTAGCGGCCTCCTACGAGCAGTACTTC. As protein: CATILLAASYEQYF.

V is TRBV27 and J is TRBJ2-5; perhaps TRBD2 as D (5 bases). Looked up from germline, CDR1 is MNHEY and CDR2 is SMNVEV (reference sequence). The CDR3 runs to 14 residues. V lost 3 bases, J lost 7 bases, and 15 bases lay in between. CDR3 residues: CASSLIRGSGTQYF. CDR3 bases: TGTGCCAGCAGTTTGATTCGCGGGTCGGGGACCCAGTACTTC.

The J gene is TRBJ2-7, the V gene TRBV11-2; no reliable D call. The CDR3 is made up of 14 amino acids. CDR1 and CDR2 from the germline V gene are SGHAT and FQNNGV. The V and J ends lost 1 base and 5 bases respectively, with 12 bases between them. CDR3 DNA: TGTGCCAGCAGCTTAGTGGAGTCCCTAGACGAGCAGTACTTC. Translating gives CASSLVESLDEQYF.

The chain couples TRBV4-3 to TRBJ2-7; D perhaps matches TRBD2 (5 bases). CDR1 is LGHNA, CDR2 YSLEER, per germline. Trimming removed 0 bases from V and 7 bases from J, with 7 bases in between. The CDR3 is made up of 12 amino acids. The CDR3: CASSQDGGEQYF. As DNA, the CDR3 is TGCGCCAGCAGCCAAGATGGCGGGGAGCAGTACTTC.

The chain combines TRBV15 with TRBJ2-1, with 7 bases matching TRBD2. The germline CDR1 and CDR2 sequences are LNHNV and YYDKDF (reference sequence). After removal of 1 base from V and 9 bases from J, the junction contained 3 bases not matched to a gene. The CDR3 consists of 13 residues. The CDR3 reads CATSRGGGTEQFF. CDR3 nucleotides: TGTGCCACCAGCAGAGGGGGGGGGACTGAGCAGTTCTTC.

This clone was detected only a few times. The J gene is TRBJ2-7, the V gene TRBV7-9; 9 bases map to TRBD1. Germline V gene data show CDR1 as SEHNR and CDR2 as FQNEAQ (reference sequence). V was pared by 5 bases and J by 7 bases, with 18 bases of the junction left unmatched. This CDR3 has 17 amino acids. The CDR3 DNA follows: TGTGCCAGCAGCCCCCGTGGCACAGGGGGCAAAGCCTGGGAGCAGTACTTC. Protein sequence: CASSPRGTGGKAWEQYF. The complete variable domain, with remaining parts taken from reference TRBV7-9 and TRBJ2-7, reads DTGVSQNPRHKITKRGQNVTFRCDPISEHNRLYWYRQTLGQGPEFLTYFQNEAQLEKSRLLSDRFSAERPKGSFSTLEIQRTEQGDSAMYLCASSPRGTGGKAWEQYFGPGTRLTVT.

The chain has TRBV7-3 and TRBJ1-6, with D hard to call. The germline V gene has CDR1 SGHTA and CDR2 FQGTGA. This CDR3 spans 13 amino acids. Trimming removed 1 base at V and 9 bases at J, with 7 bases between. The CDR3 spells CASSLMSGSPLHF. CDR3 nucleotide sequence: TGTGCCAGCAGCTTAATGTCGGGTTCACCCCTCCACTTT.

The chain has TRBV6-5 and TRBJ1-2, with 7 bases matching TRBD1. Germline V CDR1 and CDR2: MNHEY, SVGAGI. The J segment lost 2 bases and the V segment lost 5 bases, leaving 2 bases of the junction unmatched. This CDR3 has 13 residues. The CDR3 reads CASSHRGNYGYTF. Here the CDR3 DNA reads TGTGCCAGCAGTCACAGGGGAAACTATGGCTACACCTTC.

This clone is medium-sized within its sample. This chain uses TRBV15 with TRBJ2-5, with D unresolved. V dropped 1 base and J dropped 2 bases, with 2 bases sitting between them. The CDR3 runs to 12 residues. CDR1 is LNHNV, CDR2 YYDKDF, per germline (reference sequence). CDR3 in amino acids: CATSRVQETQYF. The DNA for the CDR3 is TGTGCCACCAGCAGAGTACAAGAGACCCAGTACTTC.

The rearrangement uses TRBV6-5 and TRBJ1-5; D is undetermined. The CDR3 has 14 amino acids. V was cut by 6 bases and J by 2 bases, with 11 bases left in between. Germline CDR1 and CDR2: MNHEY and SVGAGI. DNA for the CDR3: TGTGCCAGCAGGGCCTGGGGAGGCAATCAGCCCCAGCATTTT. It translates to CASRAWGGNQPQHF.

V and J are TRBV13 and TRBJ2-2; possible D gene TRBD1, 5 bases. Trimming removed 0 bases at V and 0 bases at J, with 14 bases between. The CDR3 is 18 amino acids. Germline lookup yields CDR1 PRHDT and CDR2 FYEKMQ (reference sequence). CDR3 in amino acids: CASSLGGSGAPNTGELFF. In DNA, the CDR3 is TGTGCCAGCAGCTTAGGAGGCTCTGGGGCGCCGAACACCGGGGAGCTGTTTTTT.